This T cell receptor beta chain stems from a study of T cell responses to AZD1222 COVID-19 vaccine. Overall study results and limits: CD4 TCRs covered the whole spike, strongest at regions 160-218 and 743-854. Regions left unmutated in variants are reportedly the target of nearly half of spike-specific TCRs.

In this sample, this clone turned up once. Antigen: not known. The protocol was immunoSEQ multiplex PCR, while the TCRdb copy is restricted to in-frame clones and leaves out a portion. The sample shows fewer than 90,000 clones, about 86% of them seen only once. Sequenced here: peripheral blood, sampled 28 days after the second AZD1222 dose. The receptor was isolated from an adult who received the AZD1222 COVID-19 vaccine.

CDR3 nucleotides: TGTGCCAGCAGCCCGGGGGGCGGCCAGCAGGCCTACAATGAGCAGTTCTTC. As protein: CASSPGGGQQAYNEQFF. The genes are TRBV5-4 and TRBJ2-1; possible D gene TRBD2, 7 bases. Germline-derived CDR1 and CDR2 are SGHNT and YYREEE (reference sequence). The CDR3 is 17 residues long. V was clipped by 4 bases and J by 2 bases, with 19 bases between them. Based on the CDR3 plus reference TRBV5-4 and TRBJ2-1, the full variable domain is ETGVTQSPTHLIKTRGQQVTLRCSSQSGHNTVSWYQQALGQGPQFIFQYYREEENGRGNFPPRFSGLQFPNYSSELNVNALELDDSALYLCASSPGGGQQAYNEQFFGPGTRLTVL.